The 29 T cell receptor beta chains reported below all come from one sample, sequenced in a study of blood T cell repertoires in COVID-19. This table comes from immunoSEQ multiplex PCR, and its TCRdb copy is limited to in-frame clones, with some not included. The sample lists a few hundred thousand clones; approximately 89% were seen once. The specimen sequenced was PBMCs or T cells enriched from blood (not recorded which). Receptors were obtained from a woman between 35 and 50 years old who had been exposed to COVID-19.

The chain combines TRBV7-6 with TRBJ1-4; 7 bases map to TRBD1. The V gene end was trimmed by 0 bases and the J gene end by 8 bases; junction bases not matched to a gene: 0. This CDR3 contains 13 residues. The germline V gene has CDR1 SGHVS and CDR2 FNYEAQ. Here the CDR3 DNA reads TGTGCCAGCAGCTTAGCGACAGGGGAAAAACTGTTTTTT. It encodes CASSLATGEKLFF.

The chain employs TRBV30 and TRBJ2-1; 11 nucleotides line up with TRBD2. The CDR3 is made up of 16 amino acids. J gave up 4 bases and V 5 bases, and 10 bases lay outside the gene matches. The germline CDR1 and CDR2 sequences are GTSNPN and SVGIG (reference sequence). CDR3 protein: CAWVKGTSGGYNEQFF. The CDR3 DNA reads as TGTGCCTGGGTAAAAGGCACTAGCGGGGGTTACAATGAGCAGTTCTTC.

This clone occurred a few times. The chain couples TRBV19 to TRBJ2-7; 9 bases match TRBD1. CDR3 length equals 14 residues. Germline CDR1 is LNHDA and CDR2 is SQIVND (reference sequence). Trimming cost V 8 bases and J 2 bases; bases outside gene matches: 7. CDR3: CASSDRGHPYEQYF. CDR3 nucleotides: TGTGCCAGTTCGGACAGGGGACACCCCTACGAGCAGTACTTC.

This chain connects TRBV5-1 to TRBJ1-4; no clear D. The length of the CDR3 is 16 residues. In germline, CDR1 is SGHRS, CDR2 YFSETQ. The V end was cut by 2 bases, the J end by 0 bases, with 11 bases between. CDR3 bases: TGCGCCAGCAGCTTTAACATCCCTGCAACTAATGAAAAACTGTTTTTT. Protein sequence: CASSFNIPATNEKLFF.

In DNA, the CDR3 is TGCGCCAGCAGCTTTCGACAGGGGAGGCTGAACACTGAAGCTTTCTTT. Its translation is CASSFRQGRLNTEAFF. This chain uses TRBV5-1 with TRBJ1-1; TRBD1 aligns across 8 bases. With V trimmed by 2 bases and J by 0 bases, 6 bases remained unmatched. The V gene's germline CDR1 is SGHRS and CDR2 YFSETQ. This CDR3 has 16 amino acids. Drawing the rest from reference TRBV5-1 and TRBJ1-1, the complete variable domain is KAGVTQTPRYLIKTRGQQVTLSCSPISGHRSVSWYQQTPGQGLQFLFEYFSETQRNKGNFPGRFSGRQFSNSRSEMNVSTLELGDSALYLCASSFRQGRLNTEAFFGQGTRLTVV.

The chain is built from TRBV7-2 and TRBJ2-1, with 8 bases matching TRBD2. CDR3 size: 17 residues. The trim removed 1 base at V and 1 base at J, leaving 6 bases unmatched. Germline lookup yields CDR1 SGHTA and CDR2 FQGNSA. The CDR3 here is CASSLVGTSGSYNEQFF. The CDR3 coding sequence is TGTGCCAGCAGCTTAGTGGGGACTAGTGGGTCCTACAATGAGCAGTTCTTC.

The chain recombines TRBV7-2 with TRBJ1-2; D might be TRBD1 (5 bases). The CDR3 length is 12 residues. The germline V gene encodes CDR1 SGHTA and CDR2 FQGNSA. V was pared by 3 bases and J by 4 bases, with 6 bases between. CDR3 coding DNA: TGTGCCAGCAGCTTTACAGGCTATGGCTACACCTTC. It is translated as CASSFTGYGYTF.

The chain links TRBV5-1 to TRBJ1-2, with D possibly TRBD1 on 6 matching bases. CDR3 length: 15 residues. Germline loops: CDR1 SGHRS, CDR2 YFSETQ. Trimming left V 5 bases short and J 8 bases short, with 22 bases between. CDR3 protein: CASRQWTTGEGGYTF. The CDR3 coding sequence is TGCGCCAGCAGACAATGGACGACAGGAGAGGGAGGCTACACCTTC.

The genes are TRBV15 and TRBJ2-1; 10 nucleotides agree with TRBD2. The CDR3 runs to 16 residues. The germline CDR1 and CDR2 sequences are LNHNV and YYDKDF (reference sequence). V shed 1 base and J 6 bases; nucleotides not matched to a gene: 6. As DNA, the CDR3 is TGTGCCACCAGCAGAGCCGGGACTAGCGCACTCAATGAGCAGTTCTTC. Encoded protein: CATSRAGTSALNEQFF.

V is TRBV3-1 (or the pseudogene TRBV3-2) and J is TRBJ2-4; D is undetermined. The V gene's germline CDR1 is LGHDT and CDR2 YNNKEL (reference sequence). The CDR3 is made up of 17 amino acids. Trimming cost V 1 base and J 0 bases, with 13 bases left between them. The CDR3 region is CASSQVCGILAKNIQYF. CDR3 coding DNA: TGTGCCAGCAGCCAAGTTTGCGGTATTCTAGCCAAAAACATTCAGTACTTC.

This chain joins TRBV5-4 and TRBJ2-6; 12 bases fit TRBD2. Germline CDR1 SGHNT, CDR2 YYREEE (reference sequence). The CDR3 contains 19 residues. Germline trimming cut 4 bases from V and 2 bases from J; bases unmatched to any gene: 10. In DNA form, the CDR3 reads TGTGCCAGCAGCATGGGACTAGCGGGCGTGGGAGCTGGGGCCAACGTCCTGACTTTC. This codes for CASSMGLAGVGAGANVLTF.

This chain uses TRBV27 with TRBJ1-2; D not resolved. The CDR3 totals 16 residues. V was pared by 0 bases and J by 3 bases, with 14 bases between. The germline V gene encodes CDR1 MNHEY and CDR2 SMNVEV (reference sequence). The CDR3 protein is CASSLSFSGRDYGYTF. The CDR3 DNA reads as TGTGCCAGCAGTTTATCGTTCAGTGGGAGAGACTATGGCTACACCTTC.

This clone occurred once. The CDR3 sequence is CAWSQGDRAARTQHF. The CDR3 coding sequence is TGTGCCTGGAGTCAAGGAGACAGGGCCGCAAGGACCCAGCATTTT. The chain uses TRBV30 and TRBJ1-5; 7 bases map to TRBD1. The germline CDR1 and CDR2 sequences are GTSNPN and SVGIG (reference sequence). The V segment lost 2 bases and the J segment 11 bases; nucleotides outside the gene matches: 15. CDR3 length equals 15 residues. Full variable domain (missing parts from reference TRBV30 and TRBJ1-5): SQTIHQWPATLVQPVGSPLSLECTVEGTSNPNLYWYRQAAGRGLQLLFYSVGIGQISSEVPQNLSASRPQDRQFILSSKKLLLSDSGFYLCAWSQGDRAARTQHFGDGTRLSIL.

The chain employs TRBV30 and TRBJ1-5; 10 bases are shared with TRBD1. Per germline, CDR1 GTSNPN and CDR2 SVGIG (reference sequence). Germline trimming cut 1 base from V and 3 bases from J; bases unmatched to any gene: 9. The CDR3 contains 17 residues. CDR3 DNA sequence: TGTGCCTGGAGTGGGGACAGGGGTCTGAGTGACAATCAGCCCCAGCATTTT. Protein: CAWSGDRGLSDNQPQHF.

In this sample, this clone turned up once. The genes are TRBV7-2 and TRBJ2-1; perhaps TRBD1 as D (5 bases). Germline CDR1 SGHTA, CDR2 FQGNSA. V lost 3 bases and J 9 bases, leaving 18 bases between the germline ends. The CDR3 covers 15 residues. CDR3 region: CASSFWAAGSLEQFF. CDR3 sequence (DNA): TGTGCCAGCAGCTTCTGGGCTGCAGGGTCTCTTGAGCAGTTCTTC.

This chain joins TRBV28 and TRBJ1-2; D might be TRBD1 (5 bases). Trimming left V 4 bases short and J 7 bases short, with 16 bases between. CDR3 length: 14 amino acids. The germline V gene encodes CDR1 MDHEN and CDR2 SYDVKM. The DNA of the CDR3 is TGTGCCAGCAGTTGGGGAACAGGTTGGGGTGGCTACACCTTC. Translating gives CASSWGTGWGGYTF.

The CDR3 DNA reads TGTGCCAGCAGCTTTAGTCTCGGTGAGCAGTTCTTC. Translating gives CASSFSLGEQFF. This chain connects TRBV7-9 to TRBJ2-1; the D is unclear. Trimming removed 3 bases from V and 9 bases from J, with 9 bases in between. Germline values: CDR1 SEHNR, CDR2 FQNEAQ (reference sequence). The CDR3 has 12 amino acids.

The chain is built from TRBV14 and TRBJ1-6; TRBD1 agrees at 9 bases. This CDR3 has 15 amino acids. J gave up 7 bases and V 2 bases, and 3 bases lay outside the gene matches. Germline V gives CDR1 SGHDN, CDR2 FVKESK. The CDR3 protein is CASSQLDRGNSPLHF. In DNA, the CDR3 is TGTGCCAGCAGCCAACTGGACAGGGGAAATTCACCCCTCCACTTT.

The chain couples TRBV25-1 to TRBJ1-2; D is unresolved. CDR3 length: 14 amino acids. V lost 6 bases and J 2 bases, leaving 13 bases between the germline ends. Germline CDR1 MGHDK, CDR2 SYGVNS. CDR3 DNA: TGTGCCAGCAGAGCCGAGGGCCGGAACTATGGCTACACCTTC. This gives the protein CASRAEGRNYGYTF.

The chain links TRBV13 to TRBJ2-1; perhaps TRBD2 as D (5 bases). Germline V gene lookup returns CDR1 PRHDT and CDR2 FYEKMQ (reference sequence). This CDR3 is 13 amino acids long. The V and J ends lost 4 bases and 6 bases respectively, with 10 bases between them. The CDR3 here is CASSSRLRNEQFF. In DNA form, the CDR3 reads TGTGCCAGCAGCTCCAGACTACGCAATGAGCAGTTCTTC.

As to this clone: The germline gene is not matched at one end of the junction; a read error may be the cause. V usage is TRBV12-3 or TRBV12-4 and J usage is TRBJ1-2, with D possibly being TRBD1 (5 bases). CDR3 length: 12 residues. The CDR3 reads CASSFPGLGESF. Here the CDR3 DNA reads TGTGCCAGCAGTTTCCCCGGGCTAGGGGAATCCTTC.

The chain couples TRBV30 to TRBJ1-3, with 11 positions matching TRBD1. Germline V gives CDR1 GTSNPN, CDR2 SVGIG (reference sequence). With 2 bases clipped from V and 3 bases from J, the junction kept 6 bases outside the gene matches. The CDR3 is 16 amino acids. CDR3 DNA sequence: TGTGCCTGGAGTCGGACAGGGGGCACGGTTGGAAACACCATATATTTT. Protein sequence: CAWSRTGGTVGNTIYF.

This sequence joins TRBV7-8 and TRBJ1-5; 8 nucleotides align to TRBD1. Germline V gives CDR1 SGHVS, CDR2 FQNEAQ. Germline trimming cut 1 base from V and 0 bases from J; bases unmatched to any gene: 11. This CDR3 spans 19 amino acids. As DNA, the CDR3 is TGTGCCAGCAGCTTAGATGGACAGGGCATCCCTTATAGCAATCAGCCCCAGCATTTT. It translates to CASSLDGQGIPYSNQPQHF.

V is TRBV11-3 and J is TRBJ2-3; D possibly corresponds to TRBD2 (6 bases). This CDR3 is 16 amino acids long. Trimming left V 1 base short and J 3 bases short, with 14 bases between. The germline V gene has CDR1 SGHNT and CDR2 YENEEA. For the CDR3, the DNA is TGTGCCAGCAGCTTAGTTGGCGGGGTGTGGACAGATACGCAGTATTTT. Protein sequence: CASSLVGGVWTDTQYF.

This clone was observed once. This chain connects TRBV11-2 to TRBJ2-4; a possible D gene is TRBD2 (6 bases). CDR1 is SGHAT, CDR2 FQNNGV, per germline. Trimming took 8 bases from V and 1 from J, leaving 12 bases between them. The CDR3 length is 14 residues. The CDR3 DNA sequence: TGTGCCAGCTGGGGAGGTTTGGCCAAAAACATTCAGTACTTC. It encodes CASWGGLAKNIQYF. The variable domain in full, with the rest retrieved from reference TRBV11-2 and TRBJ2-4, is EAGVAQSPRYKIIEKRQSVAFWCNPISGHATLYWYQQILGQGPKLLIQFQNNGVVDDSQLPKDRFSAERLKGVDSTLKIQPAKLEDSAVYLCASWGGLAKNIQYFGAGTRLSVL.

The J gene is TRBJ2-7, the V gene TRBV7-9; 8 nucleotides line up with TRBD1. The CDR3 length is 16 residues. V lost 4 bases, J lost 4 bases, and 12 bases stayed unmatched. CDR1 is SEHNR and CDR2 is FQNEAQ in the germline V gene (reference sequence). CDR3 sequence: CASSSYRQGSTYEQYF. CDR3 sequence (DNA): TGTGCCAGCAGCTCATACCGACAGGGGTCTACGTACGAGCAGTACTTC.

This sequence joins TRBV4-1 and TRBJ1-5; D might be TRBD1 (5 bases). The CDR3 covers 17 residues. From germline, CDR1 is MGHRA and CDR2 YSYEKL. Trimming left V 0 bases short and J 5 bases short, with 17 bases between. The CDR3 DNA reads as TGCGCCAGCAGCCAAGACCCGGGTGGGGCTCTCTATCAGCCCCAGCATTTT. It codes for CASSQDPGGALYQPQHF.

The chain has TRBV6-1 and TRBJ1-1; 7 bases fit TRBD1. Germline CDR1 and CDR2: MNHNS and SASEGT. The CDR3 contains 15 residues. J was trimmed by 6 bases and V by 0 bases; bases with no gene match: 7. The CDR3 here is CASSEARDRWAEAFF. CDR3 nucleotide sequence: TGTGCCAGCAGTGAAGCACGGGACAGATGGGCTGAAGCTTTCTTT.

This chain connects TRBV4-3 to TRBJ1-1; tentative D call: TRBD1 (5 bases). V was clipped by 4 bases and J by 0 bases, with 12 bases between them. From germline, CDR1 is LGHNA and CDR2 YSLEER. This CDR3 comprises 15 residues. CDR3 sequence: CASSPTGGMNTEAFF. DNA for the CDR3: TGCGCCAGCAGCCCAACGGGGGGTATGAACACTGAAGCTTTCTTT.